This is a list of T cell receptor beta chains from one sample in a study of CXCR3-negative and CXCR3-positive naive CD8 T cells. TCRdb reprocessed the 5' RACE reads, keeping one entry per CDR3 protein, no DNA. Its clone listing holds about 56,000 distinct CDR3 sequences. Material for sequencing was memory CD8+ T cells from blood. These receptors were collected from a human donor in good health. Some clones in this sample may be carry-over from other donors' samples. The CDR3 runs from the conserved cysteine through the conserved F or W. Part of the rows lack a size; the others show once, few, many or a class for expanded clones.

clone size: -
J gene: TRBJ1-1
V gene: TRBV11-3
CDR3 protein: CASSLGQGAPNTEAFF

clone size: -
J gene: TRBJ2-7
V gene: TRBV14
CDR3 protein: CASSPAVTGQYLSYEQYF

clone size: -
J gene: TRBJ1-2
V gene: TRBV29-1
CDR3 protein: CITKGGAMSFYGYTF

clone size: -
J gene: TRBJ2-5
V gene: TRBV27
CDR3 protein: CASRGPRGRQYF

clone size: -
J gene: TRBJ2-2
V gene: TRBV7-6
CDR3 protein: CASSLEQGTGELFF

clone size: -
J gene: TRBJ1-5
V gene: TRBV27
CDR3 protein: CASSSTGSNQPQHF

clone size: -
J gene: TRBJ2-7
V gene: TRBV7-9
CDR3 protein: CASSFFGTESDEQYF

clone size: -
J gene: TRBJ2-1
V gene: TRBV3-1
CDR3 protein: CASSHGSSSYNEQFF

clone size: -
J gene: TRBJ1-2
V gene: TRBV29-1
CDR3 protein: CSTTGGDSVIYGYTF

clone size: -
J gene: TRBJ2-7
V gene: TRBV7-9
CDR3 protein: CASSLGGRSYEQYF

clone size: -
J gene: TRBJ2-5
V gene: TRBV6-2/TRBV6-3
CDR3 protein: CASSGVFWETQYF

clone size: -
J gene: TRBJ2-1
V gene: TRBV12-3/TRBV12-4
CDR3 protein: CASSLRRAHEQFF

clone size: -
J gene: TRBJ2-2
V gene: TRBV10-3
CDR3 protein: CANRDPNTGELFF

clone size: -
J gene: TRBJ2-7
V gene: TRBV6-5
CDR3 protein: CASSYCSTYSSPGKETYEQYF

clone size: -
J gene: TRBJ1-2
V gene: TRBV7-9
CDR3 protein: CASSLADGTGYGYTF

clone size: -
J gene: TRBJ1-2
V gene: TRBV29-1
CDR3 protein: CSVETGTANYGYTF

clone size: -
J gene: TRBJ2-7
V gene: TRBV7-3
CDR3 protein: CASSLRDSPYEQYF

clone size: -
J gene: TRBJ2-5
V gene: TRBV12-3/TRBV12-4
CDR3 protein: CASSLGLAGILETQYF

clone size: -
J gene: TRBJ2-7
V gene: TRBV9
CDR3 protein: CASSVRQGAYEQYF

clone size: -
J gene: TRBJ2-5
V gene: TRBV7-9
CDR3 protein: CASSLGVRDGKETQYF

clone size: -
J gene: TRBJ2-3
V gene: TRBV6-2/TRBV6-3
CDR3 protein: CASSQTSGGADTQYF

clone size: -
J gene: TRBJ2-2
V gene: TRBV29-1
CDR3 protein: CSVYRNTGELFF

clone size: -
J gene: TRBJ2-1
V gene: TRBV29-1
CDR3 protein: CSVQGAFYNEQFF

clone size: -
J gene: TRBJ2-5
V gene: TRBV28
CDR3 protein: CASSFPSELSGTAKETQYF

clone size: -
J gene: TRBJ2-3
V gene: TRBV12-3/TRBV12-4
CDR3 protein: CASRSGSGGVTDTQYF

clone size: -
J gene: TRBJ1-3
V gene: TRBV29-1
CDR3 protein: CSVPAAGEGNTIYF

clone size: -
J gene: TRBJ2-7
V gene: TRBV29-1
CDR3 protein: CSVEGWQGANSYEQYF

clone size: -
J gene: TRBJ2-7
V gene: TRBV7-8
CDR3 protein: CASSFGQGADHEQYF

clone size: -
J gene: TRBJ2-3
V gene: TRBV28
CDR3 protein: CASSPWAPVRSDTQYF

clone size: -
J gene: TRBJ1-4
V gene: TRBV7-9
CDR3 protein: CASSTIRDRSSEKLFF

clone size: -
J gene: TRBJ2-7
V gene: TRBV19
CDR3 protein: CASSIKPDILREQYF

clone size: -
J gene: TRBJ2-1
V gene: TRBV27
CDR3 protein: CASSISNEQFF

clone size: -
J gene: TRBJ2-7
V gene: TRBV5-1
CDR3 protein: CASSGDSNYEQYF

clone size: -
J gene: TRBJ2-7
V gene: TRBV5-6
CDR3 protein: CASSLRGGPYEQYF

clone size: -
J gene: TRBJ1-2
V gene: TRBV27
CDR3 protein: CASSSGTYGYTF

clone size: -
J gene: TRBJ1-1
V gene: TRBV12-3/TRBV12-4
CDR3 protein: CASSNTTGGNTEAFF

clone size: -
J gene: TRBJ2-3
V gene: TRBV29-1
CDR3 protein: CSVLSGDGTDTQYF

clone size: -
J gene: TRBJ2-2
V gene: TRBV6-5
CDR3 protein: CASSYGAGNTGELFF

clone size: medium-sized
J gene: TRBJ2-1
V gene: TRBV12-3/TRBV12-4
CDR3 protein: CASSLRPDALSEQFF

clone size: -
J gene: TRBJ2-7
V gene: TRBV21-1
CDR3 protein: CASSKGGLTYEQYF

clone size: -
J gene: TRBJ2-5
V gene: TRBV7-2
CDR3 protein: CASSLEPGGSLEETQYF

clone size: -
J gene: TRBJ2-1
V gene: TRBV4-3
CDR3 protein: CASSQGDGYNEQFF

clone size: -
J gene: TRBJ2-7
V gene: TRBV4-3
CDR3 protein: CASSPGTGDDEQYF

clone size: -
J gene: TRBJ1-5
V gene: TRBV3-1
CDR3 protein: CASSQERISGQYSNQPQHF

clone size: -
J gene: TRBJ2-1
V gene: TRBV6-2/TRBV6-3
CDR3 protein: CASNSGTGDYNEQFF

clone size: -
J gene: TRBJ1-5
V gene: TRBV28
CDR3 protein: CASSFETEHSNQPQHF

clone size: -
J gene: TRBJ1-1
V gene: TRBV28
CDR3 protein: CASSPRLSRRVNTEAFF

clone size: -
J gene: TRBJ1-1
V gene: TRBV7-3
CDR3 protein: CASSSQGKETEAFF

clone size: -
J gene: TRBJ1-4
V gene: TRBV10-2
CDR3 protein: CASSPGGEEKLFF

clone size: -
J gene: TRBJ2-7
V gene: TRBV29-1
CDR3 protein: CSVVIGYSYEQYF

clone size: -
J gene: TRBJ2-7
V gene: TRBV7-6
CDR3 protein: CASSRTGPYEQYF

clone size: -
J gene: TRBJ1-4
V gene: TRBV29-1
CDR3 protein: CSARVGDNEKLFF

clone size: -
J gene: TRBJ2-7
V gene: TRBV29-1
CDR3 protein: CSVDKLAGRHEQYF

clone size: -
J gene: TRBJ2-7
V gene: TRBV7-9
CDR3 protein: CASSIVGTGGEQYF

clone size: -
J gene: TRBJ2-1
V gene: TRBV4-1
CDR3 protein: CASSLSGGFPFYNEQFF